This T cell receptor beta chain was captured by sequencing in a study of blood T cell repertoires in COVID-19. The protocol was immunoSEQ multiplex PCR, while the TCRdb copy is restricted to in-frame clones and leaves out a portion. The sample yields some 390,000 clones, approximately 89% seen once. Participants reported their clinical history, and cohort assignment relied on those reports. The CDR3 loop spans 13 amino acids. Per the germline V gene, CDR1 is LGHDT and CDR2 is YNNKEL (reference sequence). V shed 2 bases and J shed 0 bases, with 2 bases lying between them. With respect to this clone: Other DNA sequences in the same sample also yield this CDR3.

V and J are TRBV3-1 (or the pseudogene TRBV3-2) and TRBJ1-5, with unresolved D. The specimen was PBMCs or T cells enriched from blood (not recorded which). The receptor was isolated from a woman aged 25-40 years who had recovered from COVID-19. This CDR3 reads CASSQLSNQPQHF. CDR3 DNA: TGTGCCAGCAGCCAACTTAGCAATCAGCCCCAGCATTTT.